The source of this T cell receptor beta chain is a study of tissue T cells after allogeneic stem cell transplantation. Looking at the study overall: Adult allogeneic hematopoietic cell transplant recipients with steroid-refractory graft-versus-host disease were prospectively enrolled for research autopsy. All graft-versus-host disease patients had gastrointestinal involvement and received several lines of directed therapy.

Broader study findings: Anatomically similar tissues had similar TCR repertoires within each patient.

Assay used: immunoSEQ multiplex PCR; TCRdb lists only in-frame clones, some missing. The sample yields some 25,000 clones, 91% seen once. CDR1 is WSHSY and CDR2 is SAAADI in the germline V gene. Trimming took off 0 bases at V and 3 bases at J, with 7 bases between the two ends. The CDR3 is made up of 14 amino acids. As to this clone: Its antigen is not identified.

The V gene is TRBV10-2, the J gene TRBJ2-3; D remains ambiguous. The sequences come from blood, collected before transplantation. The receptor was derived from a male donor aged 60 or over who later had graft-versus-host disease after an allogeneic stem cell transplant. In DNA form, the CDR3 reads TGCGCCAGCAGTGAGTCCCCACCGACAGATACGCAGTATTTT. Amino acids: CASSESPPTDTQYF.